This T cell receptor beta chain was sequenced during a study of shared clonotypes between healthy human individuals. For this clone: Antigen: not known.

This CDR3 has 17 amino acids. V gave up 4 bases and J gave up 3 bases; unmatched junction bases: 9. In germline, CDR1 is LGHNA, CDR2 YNFKEQ. Whole-study findings and limits: Naive subsets usually exceeded memory subsets in estimated richness. Shared clonotypes: about 4.6% naive CD4, roughly 3.8% naive CD8, less than 2.5% memory CD4, about 0.41% memory CD8.

It was at deep level that the assay was run. Measured with immunoSEQ multiplex PCR; TCRdb has only the in-frame clones, and not every one. The profile shows 2,500,000 or so clones, approximately 93% of them singletons. CD4+ cells yielded CD45RA+ naive and CD45RA-negative memory subsets. This receptor was obtained from a young man in good health. Some clones in this sample may be carry-over from other donors' samples. The sample consisted of naive CD4+ T cells from PBMCs. Sample subset: CD45RA+ positively selected. V usage is TRBV4-2 and J usage is TRBJ2-1, with 10 bases identical to TRBD1. As DNA, the CDR3 is TGTGCCAGCAGCCCCCAGATGGGGACAGGGGACTACAATGAGCAGTTCTTC. Amino acids: CASSPQMGTGDYNEQFF.